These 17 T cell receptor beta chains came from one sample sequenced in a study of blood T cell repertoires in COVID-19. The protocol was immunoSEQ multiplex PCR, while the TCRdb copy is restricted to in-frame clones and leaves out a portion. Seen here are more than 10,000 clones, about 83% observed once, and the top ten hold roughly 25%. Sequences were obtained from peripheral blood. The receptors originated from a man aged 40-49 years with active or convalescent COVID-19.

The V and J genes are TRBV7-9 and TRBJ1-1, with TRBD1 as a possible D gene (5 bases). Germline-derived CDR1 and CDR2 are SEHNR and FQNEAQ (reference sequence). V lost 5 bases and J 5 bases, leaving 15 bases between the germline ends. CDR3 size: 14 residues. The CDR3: CASSIPGRGTEAFF. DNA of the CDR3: TGTGCCAGCAGCATACCGGGTCGGGGGACTGAAGCTTTCTTT.

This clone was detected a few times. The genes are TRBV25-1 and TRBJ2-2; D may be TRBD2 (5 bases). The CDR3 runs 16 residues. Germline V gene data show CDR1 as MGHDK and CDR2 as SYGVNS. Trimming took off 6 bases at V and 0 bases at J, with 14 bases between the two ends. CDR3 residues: CASSGKKFANTGELFF. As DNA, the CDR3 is TGTGCCAGCAGCGGGAAGAAGTTCGCGAACACCGGGGAGCTGTTTTTT.

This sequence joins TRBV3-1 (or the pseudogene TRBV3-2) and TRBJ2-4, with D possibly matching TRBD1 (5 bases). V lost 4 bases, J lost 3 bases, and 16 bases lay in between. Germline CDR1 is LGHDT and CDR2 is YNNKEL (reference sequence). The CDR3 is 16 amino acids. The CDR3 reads CASSPPSRDGKNIQYF. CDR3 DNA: TGTGCCAGCAGCCCCCCGAGCAGGGATGGCAAAAACATTCAGTACTTC.

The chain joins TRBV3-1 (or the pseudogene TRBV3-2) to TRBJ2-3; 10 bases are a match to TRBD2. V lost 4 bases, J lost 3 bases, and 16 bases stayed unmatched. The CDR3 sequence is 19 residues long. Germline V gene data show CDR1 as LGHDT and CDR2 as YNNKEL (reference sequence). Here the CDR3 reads CASSPPKLALAGLTDTQYF. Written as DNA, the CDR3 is TGTGCCAGCAGCCCTCCCAAATTAGCACTAGCGGGATTAACAGATACGCAGTATTTT.

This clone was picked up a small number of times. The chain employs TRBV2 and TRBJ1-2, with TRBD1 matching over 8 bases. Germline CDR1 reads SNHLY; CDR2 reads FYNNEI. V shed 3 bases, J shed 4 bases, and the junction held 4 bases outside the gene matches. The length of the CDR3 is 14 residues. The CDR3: CASSDRTGIYGYTF. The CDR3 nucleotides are TGTGCCAGCAGTGACCGGACAGGGATCTATGGCTACACCTTC.

This chain's CDR3 is CASSLSGGDWETQYF. The CDR3 coding sequence is TGTGCCAGCAGCTTATCGGGCGGGGACTGGGAGACCCAGTACTTC. This chain connects TRBV13 to TRBJ2-5, with D tentatively TRBD2 (6 bases). Germline V lookup: CDR1 PRHDT, CDR2 FYEKMQ (reference sequence). Trimming shortened V by 2 bases and J by 5 bases, and 15 bases separated the two germline ends. This CDR3 is 15 amino acids long.

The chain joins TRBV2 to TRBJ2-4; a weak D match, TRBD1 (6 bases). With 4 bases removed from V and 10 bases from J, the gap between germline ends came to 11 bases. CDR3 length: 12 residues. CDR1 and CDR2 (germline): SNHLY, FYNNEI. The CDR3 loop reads CASSALDRIQYF. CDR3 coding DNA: TGTGCCAGCAGTGCTCTTGACAGGATTCAGTACTTC.

Here the CDR3 DNA reads TGTGCCAGCACCCCAATAGGTGGGGGGTTAAACATTCAGTACTTC. It specifies CASTPIGGGLNIQYF. The chain couples TRBV6-6 to TRBJ2-4, with D tentatively TRBD2 (6 bases). The CDR3 contains 15 residues. Trimming removed 7 bases at V and 6 bases at J, with 19 bases between. Germline V CDR1 and CDR2: MNHNY, SVGAGI (reference sequence).

The CDR3 region is CASRLGQGVAEQYF. The CDR3 DNA reads TGTGCCAGCAGGCTAGGACAGGGAGTAGCCGAGCAGTACTTC. The chain carries TRBV6-5 and TRBJ2-7; the match to TRBD1 covers 8 bases. The ends lost 6 bases at V and 6 bases at J; junction bases unmatched: 10. The germline V gene has CDR1 MNHEY and CDR2 SVGAGI. The CDR3 totals 14 residues.

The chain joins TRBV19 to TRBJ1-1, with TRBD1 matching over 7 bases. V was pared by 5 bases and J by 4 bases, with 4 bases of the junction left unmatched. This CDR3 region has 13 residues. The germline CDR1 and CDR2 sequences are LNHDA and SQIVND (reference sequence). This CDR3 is CASSSTGPTEAFF. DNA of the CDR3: TGTGCCAGTAGTTCGACAGGGCCCACTGAAGCTTTCTTT.

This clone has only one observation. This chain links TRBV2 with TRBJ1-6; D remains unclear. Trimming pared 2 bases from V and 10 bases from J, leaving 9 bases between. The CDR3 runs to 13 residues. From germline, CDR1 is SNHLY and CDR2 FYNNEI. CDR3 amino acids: CASSENSPSPLHF. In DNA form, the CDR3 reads TGTGCCAGCAGTGAAAATTCCCCGTCACCCCTCCACTTT.

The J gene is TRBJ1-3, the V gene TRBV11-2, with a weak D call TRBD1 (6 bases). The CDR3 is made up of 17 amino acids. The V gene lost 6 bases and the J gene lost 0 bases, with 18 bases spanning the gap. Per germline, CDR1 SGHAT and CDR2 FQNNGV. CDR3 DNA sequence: TGTGCCAGCAGTGGCTCCGGGGACACCTTCTCTGGAAACACCATATATTTT. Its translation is CASSGSGDTFSGNTIYF. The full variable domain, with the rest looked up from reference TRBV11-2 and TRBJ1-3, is EAGVAQSPRYKIIEKRQSVAFWCNPISGHATLYWYQQILGQGPKLLIQFQNNGVVDDSQLPKDRFSAERLKGVDSTLKIQPAKLEDSAVYLCASSGSGDTFSGNTIYFGEGSWLTVV.

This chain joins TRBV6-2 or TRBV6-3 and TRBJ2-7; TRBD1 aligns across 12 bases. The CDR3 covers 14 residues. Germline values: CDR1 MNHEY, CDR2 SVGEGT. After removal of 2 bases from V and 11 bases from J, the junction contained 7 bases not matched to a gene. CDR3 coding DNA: TGTGCCAGCAGTTACCCGGGACAGGGGGCGCGTAAGTACTTC. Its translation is CASSYPGQGARKYF.

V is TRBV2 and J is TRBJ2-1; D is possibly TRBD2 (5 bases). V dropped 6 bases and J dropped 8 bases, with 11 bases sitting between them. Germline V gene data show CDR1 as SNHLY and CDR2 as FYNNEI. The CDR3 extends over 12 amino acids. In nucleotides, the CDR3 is TGTGCCAGCAGACTAGAGCTCTATGAGCAGTTCTTC. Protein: CASRLELYEQFF.

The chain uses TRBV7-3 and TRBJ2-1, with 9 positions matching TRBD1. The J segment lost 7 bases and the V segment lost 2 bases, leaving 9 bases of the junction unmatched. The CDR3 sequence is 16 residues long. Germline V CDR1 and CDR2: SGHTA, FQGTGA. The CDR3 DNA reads TGTGCCAGCAGCTTAGGACCGGGACAGGGAAGGAATGAGCAGTTCTTC. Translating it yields CASSLGPGQGRNEQFF.

This CDR3 is CASSSARDFVRDQPQHF. CDR3 nucleotides: TGTGCCAGCAGTTCTGCGCGGGATTTTGTTCGCGATCAGCCCCAGCATTTT. The chain couples TRBV27 to TRBJ1-5; the D is unclear. Germline CDR1 reads MNHEY; CDR2 reads SMNVEV (reference sequence). The V end was cut by 4 bases, the J end by 5 bases, with 21 bases between. This CDR3 is built from 17 residues.

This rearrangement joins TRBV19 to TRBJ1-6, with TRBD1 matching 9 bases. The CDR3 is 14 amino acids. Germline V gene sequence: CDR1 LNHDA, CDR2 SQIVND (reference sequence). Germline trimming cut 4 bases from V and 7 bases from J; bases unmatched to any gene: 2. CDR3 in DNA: TGTGCCAGTAGTACCGGGACAGGGAATTCACCCCTCCACTTT. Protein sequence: CASSTGTGNSPLHF.